The TCR beta chain under discussion was sequenced for a study of graft-versus-host responses after intestinal transplantation. Background on the study: Multivisceral, liver-intestinal, or isolated intestinal transplants were received by the recipients. For around 3 years after anti-thymocyte globulin induction, all recipients took tacrolimus and steroids.

This clone has a single count. The antigen remains unidentified. Profiled with immunoSEQ multiplex PCR; TCRdb holds only in-frame clones, not every one. Of fewer than 45,000 clones in the sample, 90% to 95% were seen once. Germline CDR1 is SGHAT and CDR2 is FQDESV (reference sequence). The CDR3 sequence is 12 residues long. Between the trimmed V and J ends, which lost 1 base and 9 bases, there was a span of 9 bases. Study-wide points: Recipient marrow harbored GvH clones, some of which surfaced first in ileum or blood.

V usage is TRBV11-1 and J usage is TRBJ1-1; a possible D gene is TRBD1 (5 bases). The sequences come from PBMCs, collected 524 days after transplant. This receptor was taken from a human patient who received an intestinal transplant, so some T cells may come from the graft donor. The CDR3 sequence is CASSLVGLQAFF. The DNA of the CDR3 is TGTGCCAGCAGCTTAGTGGGACTCCAAGCTTTCTTT.